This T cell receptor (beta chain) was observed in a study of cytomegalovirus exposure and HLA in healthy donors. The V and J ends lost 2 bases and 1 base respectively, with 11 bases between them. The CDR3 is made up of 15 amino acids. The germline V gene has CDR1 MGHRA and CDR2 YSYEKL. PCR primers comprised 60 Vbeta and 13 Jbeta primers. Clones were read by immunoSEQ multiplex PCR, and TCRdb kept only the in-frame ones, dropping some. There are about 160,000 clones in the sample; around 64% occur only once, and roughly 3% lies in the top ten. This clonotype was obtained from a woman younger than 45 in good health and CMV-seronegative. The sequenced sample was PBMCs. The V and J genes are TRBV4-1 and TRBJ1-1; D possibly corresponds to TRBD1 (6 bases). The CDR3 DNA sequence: TGCGCCAGCAGCCAACTCCCGGGACAGAACACTGAAGCTTTCTTT. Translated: CASSQLPGQNTEAFF.